This T cell receptor (beta chain) originates from a study of T cell repertoires in cytomegalovirus infection. Overall study: Signatures in public TCR beta sequences pointed to both CMV infection and matching HLA type.

CDR1 is MNHEY and CDR2 is SVGAGI in the germline V gene. The V gene lost 8 bases and the J gene lost 3 bases, with 20 bases spanning the gap. This CDR3 region has 15 residues. Findings of the study overall: Dominating the ex vivo response were HLA-C-restricted CMV-specific TCR beta clonotypes.

TCRdb reprocessed the reads with MiXCR, giving one entry per CDR3 protein. The sample comprises more than 150,000 distinct CDR3 sequences, 28% of which are singletons, and 30% to 40% rests with the top ten. This clonotype was detected a few times. Its target is unknown. This clonotype was obtained from a human donor in good health (CMV status not recorded). Some clones in this sample may be carry-over from other donors' samples. This rearrangement joins TRBV6-5 to TRBJ2-7, with D perhaps TRBD2 (6 bases). The specimen sequenced was PBMCs. Here the CDR3 DNA reads TGTGCCAGCTTTCCCCGGAGGGGCGATGGCTACGAGCAGTACTTC. Amino acids: CASFPRRGDGYEQYF.